These 8 T cell receptor beta chains share one sample of origin, sequenced in a study of cytomegalovirus exposure and HLA in healthy donors. Use of 60 Vbeta and 13 Jbeta primers characterized the PCR. The repertoire was sequenced with immunoSEQ multiplex PCR; TCRdb's copy has only in-frame clones and lacks some. The sample shows about 150,000 clones, approximately 79% of them seen only once. Sequenced sample: PBMCs. The receptors stem from a woman in her thirties or forties in good health and CMV-seropositive.

This clone was observed a handful of times. Additional DNA sequences in this sample encode the identical CDR3. This chain uses TRBV18 with TRBJ1-2; 9 nucleotides align to TRBD1. CDR1 KGHSH and CDR2 LQKENI come from the germline V gene. This CDR3 contains 13 residues. The V segment lost 1 base and the J segment 6 bases; nucleotides outside the gene matches: 0. The CDR3 loop reads CASSPRTGDGYTF. The CDR3 DNA reads TGTGCCAGCTCACCACGGACAGGGGATGGCTACACCTTC.

The chain links TRBV6-1 to TRBJ2-7; 8 positions agree with TRBD1. The CDR3 sequence is 17 residues long. The germline CDR1 and CDR2 sequences are MNHNS and SASEGT. V was clipped by 2 bases and J by 2 bases; unmatched bases: 11. The CDR3 sequence: CASSEMGSGTGPYEQYF. In nucleotides, the CDR3 is TGTGCCAGCAGTGAAATGGGGTCGGGGACAGGACCCTACGAGCAGTACTTC.

The V gene is TRBV27, the J gene TRBJ2-5; D is undetermined. The J call is doubtful: the DNA matches TRBJ2-7 better. Germline V gene sequence: CDR1 MNHEY, CDR2 SMNVEV (reference sequence). The CDR3 consists of 13 residues. DNA for the CDR3: TGTGCCAGCAGTTTATCCACGTTTTCCGAGCAGTACTTC. This sequence encodes CASSLSTFSEQYF.

J is TRBJ2-7 and V is TRBV9; TRBD2 matches at 9 bases. The trim removed 0 bases at V and 7 bases at J, leaving 8 bases unmatched. The CDR3 is 15 residues long. From germline, CDR1 is SGDLS and CDR2 YYNGEE. The CDR3 coding sequence is TGTGCCAGCAGCGTAGGGGCGGGGGGGGGAAGGGAGCAGTACTTC. Translation: CASSVGAGGGREQYF.

The V call is TRBV6-5, the J call TRBJ1-4, with D possibly matching TRBD1 (5 bases). V dropped 0 bases and J dropped 7 bases, with 12 bases sitting between them. This CDR3 contains 15 residues. Germline CDR1 MNHEY, CDR2 SVGAGI. The chain's CDR3 is CASSYSSGAGEKLFF. DNA of the CDR3: TGTGCCAGCAGTTACTCGAGCGGGGCAGGTGAAAAACTGTTTTTT.

The rearrangement uses TRBV6-1 and TRBJ2-2, with a possible D match to TRBD1 (6 bases). CDR1 and CDR2 from the germline V gene are MNHNS and SASEGT. There are 14 residues in the CDR3. V was clipped by 8 bases and J by 8 bases, with 18 bases between them. The CDR3, as DNA: TGTGCCAGCTCAACAGGGACCTGGACGGGGGAGCTGTTTTTT. It translates to CASSTGTWTGELFF.

V is TRBV28 and J is TRBJ2-5; 7 positions agree with TRBD1. With V trimmed by 1 base and J by 0 bases, 17 bases remained unmatched. CDR3 size: 20 residues. CDR1 MDHEN and CDR2 SYDVKM come from the germline V gene. CDR3 DNA sequence: TGTGCCAGCAGTTTATCACGGGACAGCGCAACCGACATGTACCAAGAGACCCAGTACTTC. This codes for CASSLSRDSATDMYQETQYF.

The DNA for the CDR3 is TGTGCCAGCAGTTTGTTTTACGGAGAGACCCAGTACTTC. This encodes CASSLFYGETQYF. The rearrangement uses TRBV27 and TRBJ2-5; unclear D gene. Trimming removed 3 bases from V and 4 bases from J, with 9 bases in between. The length of the CDR3 is 13 residues. Germline V gene lookup returns CDR1 MNHEY and CDR2 SMNVEV (reference sequence).